Each of the 2 T cell receptor beta chains below was sequenced from the same sample in a study of long-term antiretroviral therapy in people with HIV. Version v3.0 of the immunoSEQ assay ran at survey level. Libraries were prepared by immunoSEQ multiplex PCR; TCRdb keeps only in-frame clonotypes and omits some of them. This sample has some 11,000 clones, with 76% found just once. The input for sequencing was unsorted PBMCs, taken at the start of antiretroviral therapy, before treatment. All receptors derive from a man younger than 45 with HIV.

This clone was seen a handful of times. The CDR3 reads CASSVSGARTDTQYF. In nucleotides, the CDR3 is TGTGCCAGCAGCGTTTCGGGGGCCCGCACAGATACGCAGTATTTT. The chain has TRBV5-4 and TRBJ2-3; D is perhaps TRBD1 or TRBD2 (6 bases each). V was trimmed by 4 bases and J by 1 base, leaving 13 bases between them. CDR1 is SGHNT and CDR2 is YYREEE in the germline V gene (reference sequence). CDR3 size: 15 residues.

This clone showed up just a few times. The chain is built from TRBV7-6 and TRBJ2-7, with 8 bases lining up with TRBD2. Germline V CDR1 and CDR2: SGHVS, FNYEAQ. The CDR3 contains 18 residues. V was clipped by 3 bases and J by 0 bases; unmatched bases: 13. CDR3 sequence (DNA): TGTGCCAGCAGCTTTAACCCCTCGCGCGGGACTAGCTCCTACGAGCAGTACTTC. Translated: CASSFNPSRGTSSYEQYF.